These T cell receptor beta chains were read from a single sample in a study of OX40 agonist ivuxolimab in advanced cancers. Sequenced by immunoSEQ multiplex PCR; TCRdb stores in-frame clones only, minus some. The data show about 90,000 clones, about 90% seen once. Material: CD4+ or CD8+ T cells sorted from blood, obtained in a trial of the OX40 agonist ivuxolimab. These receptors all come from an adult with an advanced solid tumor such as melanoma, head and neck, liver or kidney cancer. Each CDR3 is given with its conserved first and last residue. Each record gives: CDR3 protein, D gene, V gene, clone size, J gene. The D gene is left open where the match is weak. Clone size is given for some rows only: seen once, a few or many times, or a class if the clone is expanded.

CDR3aa: CASSLVYRGEQFF; d_gene: .; v_gene: TRBV11-3; abundance: .; j_gene: TRBJ2-1
CDR3aa: CASSQVETASGNTIYF; d_gene: .; v_gene: TRBV7-2; abundance: .; j_gene: TRBJ1-3
CDR3aa: CASSSWQGSGYEQYF; d_gene: .; v_gene: TRBV11-3; abundance: .; j_gene: TRBJ2-7
CDR3aa: CASSFGEGKETQYF; d_gene: TRBD2; v_gene: TRBV5-5; abundance: .; j_gene: TRBJ2-5
CDR3aa: CSVISGSEQFF; d_gene: TRBD2; v_gene: TRBV29-1; abundance: .; j_gene: TRBJ2-1
CDR3aa: CASSLASQGVAFF; d_gene: .; v_gene: TRBV7-2; abundance: .; j_gene: TRBJ1-1
CDR3aa: CASSAGQASGNTIYF; d_gene: TRBD1; v_gene: TRBV7-2; abundance: .; j_gene: TRBJ1-3
CDR3aa: CATTDTGGQPQHF; d_gene: .; v_gene: TRBV6-5; abundance: .; j_gene: TRBJ1-5
CDR3aa: CASSIRKFYEQYF; d_gene: .; v_gene: TRBV6-6; abundance: .; j_gene: TRBJ2-7
CDR3aa: CASSFNGRDEQYF; d_gene: .; v_gene: TRBV27; abundance: .; j_gene: TRBJ2-7
CDR3aa: CASSLRWETQYF; d_gene: .; v_gene: TRBV13; abundance: few; j_gene: TRBJ2-5
CDR3aa: CASSRGQANTDTQYF; d_gene: TRBD1; v_gene: TRBV2; abundance: .; j_gene: TRBJ2-3
CDR3aa: CASSLVEAGTIYF; d_gene: .; v_gene: TRBV7-2; abundance: .; j_gene: TRBJ1-3
CDR3aa: CASSPPGLAGGSYEQYF; d_gene: TRBD2; v_gene: TRBV18; abundance: .; j_gene: TRBJ2-7
CDR3aa: CAWSEGSANEKLFF; d_gene: .; v_gene: TRBV30; abundance: .; j_gene: TRBJ1-4
CDR3aa: CASSLGRLFQETQYF; d_gene: .; v_gene: TRBV7-8; abundance: .; j_gene: TRBJ2-5
CDR3aa: CAISESRENTEAFF; d_gene: .; v_gene: TRBV10-3; abundance: few; j_gene: TRBJ1-1
CDR3aa: CASGAGGPRVDTQYF; d_gene: TRBD2; v_gene: TRBV6-1; abundance: .; j_gene: TRBJ2-3